This T cell receptor beta chain was documented in a study of CD8+CD57+ T cells in acquired aplastic anemia. About the study: Across the sorted CD4+ and CD8+ cells, DNA amounts averaged 3.2 ug.

Per the germline V gene, CDR1 is SGHTA and CDR2 is FQGTGA. There are 13 residues in the CDR3. V lost 2 bases and J lost 6, with 11 bases in between. Researchers used genomic DNA as the template to profile TCR beta VDJ and CDR3. TCRdb passed the reads through MiXCR, listing each CDR3 protein once. This repertoire shows under 200,000 distinct CDR3 sequences, roughly two thirds found once; its top ten account for approximately 42%. For sequencing, patients were chosen who had shown expansion of CD8+CD57+ cells by flow cytometry. Acquired aplastic anemia of severe grade affected all patients. Untreated patients provided the blood samples, with no therapy given before sampling.

This chain uses TRBV7-3 with TRBJ2-7; no clear D gene. This TCR was sampled from a human donor with aplastic anemia. The sequencing input was sorted CD4+, CD8+, or CD8+CD57+ T cells (not recorded which) from PBMCs. In nucleotides, the CDR3 is TGTGCCAGCAGCTTAGAGGTTAGCCGCGAGCAGTACTTC. It encodes CASSLEVSREQYF.